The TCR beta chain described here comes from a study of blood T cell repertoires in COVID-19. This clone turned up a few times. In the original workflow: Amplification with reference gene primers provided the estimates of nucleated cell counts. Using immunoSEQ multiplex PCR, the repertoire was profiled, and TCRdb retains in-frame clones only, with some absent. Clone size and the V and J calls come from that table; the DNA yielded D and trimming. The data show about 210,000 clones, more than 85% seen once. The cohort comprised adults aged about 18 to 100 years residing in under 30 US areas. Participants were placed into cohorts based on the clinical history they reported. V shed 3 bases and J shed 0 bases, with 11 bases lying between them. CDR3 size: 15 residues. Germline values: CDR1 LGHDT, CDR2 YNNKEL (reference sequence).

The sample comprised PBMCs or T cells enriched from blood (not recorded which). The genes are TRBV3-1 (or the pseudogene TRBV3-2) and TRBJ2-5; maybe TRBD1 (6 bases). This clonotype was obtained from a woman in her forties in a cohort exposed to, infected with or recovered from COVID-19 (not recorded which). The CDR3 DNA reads TGTGCCAGCAGCCACCTAACAGGGTACCAAGAGACCCAGTACTTC. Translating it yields CASSHLTGYQETQYF.